These 24 T cell receptor beta chains share one sample of origin, sequenced in a study of blood T cells in healthy people across ages. For the second PCR, which ran for about 6 to 11 cycles, a sample-barcoded 5' primer and a J-beta primer mix were used. Each CDR3 protein is one row after TCRdb ran MiXCR on the 5' RACE reads. This table has about 1 million distinct CDR3 sequences, 35% to 50% appearing once. The sample consisted of blood. The receptors shown here come from a woman aged 55-70 years in good health.

This clonotype was counted a single time. This chain uses TRBV10-3 with TRBJ2-1; 13 bases line up with TRBD2. Germline assignment: CDR1 ENHRY and CDR2 SYGVKD. V was pared by 5 bases and J by 5 bases, with 9 bases of the junction left unmatched. The CDR3 runs to 17 residues. The CDR3 bases are TGTGCCATCAGTTACTCCGGGACTAGCGGGATCCACAATGAGCAGTTCTTC. This gives the protein CAISYSGTSGIHNEQFF.

The chain uses TRBV4-1 and TRBJ2-2; perhaps TRBD2 as D (5 bases). Trimming shortened V by 0 bases and J by 0 bases, and 11 bases separated the two germline ends. From germline, CDR1 is MGHRA and CDR2 YSYEKL. The CDR3 has 17 residues. CDR3 nucleotides: TGCGCCAGCAGCCAAGATCTGAGGGAAGCGAACACCGGGGAGCTGTTTTTT. It is translated as CASSQDLREANTGELFF.

Concerning this clonotype: Possible read error: a much larger clone is one base away. The chain uses TRBV5-1 and TRBJ2-1; either TRBD1 or TRBD2 may fit D (6 bases each). CDR3 length: 17 amino acids. Trimming cost V 0 bases and J 10 bases, with 23 bases left between them. Germline V lookup: CDR1 SGHRS, CDR2 YFSETQ. The DNA for the CDR3 is TGCGCCAGCAGCTTGGAGGGGGTTGCGGGGATATATTACGAGCAGTTCTTC. It translates to CASSLEGVAGIYYEQFF.

The V call is TRBV2, the J call TRBJ1-2; D gene unclear. Germline lookup yields CDR1 SNHLY and CDR2 FYNNEI. The CDR3 has 12 amino acids. V gave up 4 bases and J gave up 5 bases, with 8 bases separating them. The CDR3 nucleotides are TGTGCCAGCAGTGGGGCAGCATATGGCTACACCTTC. Translated: CASSGAAYGYTF. Looking up the rest from reference TRBV2 and TRBJ1-2 gives the full variable domain: EPEVTQTPSHQVTQMGQEVILRCVPISNHLYFYWYRQILGQKVEFLVSFYNNEISEKSEIFDDQFSVERPDGSNFTLKIRSTKLEDSAMYFCASSGAAYGYTFGSGTRLTVV.

This clonotype was found a few times. The V call is TRBV7-2, the J call TRBJ2-1, with D perhaps TRBD1 or TRBD2 (5 bases each). Germline assignment: CDR1 SGHTA and CDR2 FQGNSA. This CDR3 spans 13 amino acids. V lost 5 bases to trimming and J lost 9 bases, with 14 bases between them. Here the CDR3 reads CASSPRGGGEQFF. CDR3 in DNA: TGTGCCAGCAGCCCCCGTGGGGGTGGTGAGCAGTTCTTC.

The CDR3 protein is CSVGQGTSSGIQYF. DNA of the CDR3: TGCAGCGTTGGGCAGGGGACTAGCAGCGGCATTCAGTACTTC. J is TRBJ2-4 and V is TRBV29-1; TRBD2 agrees at 9 bases. J gave up 9 bases and V 4 bases, and 10 bases lay outside the gene matches. The CDR3 spans 14 residues. Germline lookup yields CDR1 SQVTM and CDR2 ANQGSEA. The full variable domain, its missing parts supplied by reference TRBV29-1 and TRBJ2-4, is SAVISQKPSRDICQRGTSLTIQCQVDSQVTMMFWYRQQPGQSLTLIATANQGSEATYESGFVIDKFPISRPNLTFSTLTVSNMSPEDSSIYLCSVGQGTSSGIQYFGAGTRLSVL.

The genes are TRBV28 and TRBJ2-1; D perhaps matches TRBD1 (7 bases). V was pared by 7 bases and J by 4 bases, with 17 bases between. Germline CDR1 reads MDHEN; CDR2 reads SYDVKM. There are 15 residues in the CDR3. The CDR3 sequence: CASTLRDSIYNEQFF. Here the CDR3 DNA reads TGTGCCAGCACCCTGCGGGACAGTATTTACAATGAGCAGTTCTTC. Full variable domain (missing parts from reference TRBV28 and TRBJ2-1): DVKVTQSSRYLVKRTGEKVFLECVQDMDHENMFWYRQDPGLGLRLIYFSYDVKMKEKGDIPEGYSVSREKKERFSLILESASTNQTSMYLCASTLRDSIYNEQFFGPGTRLTVL.

Only a few counts were recorded for this clonotype. This chain joins TRBV27 and TRBJ2-7, with 10 positions matching TRBD2. The V gene's germline CDR1 is MNHEY and CDR2 SMNVEV (reference sequence). V dropped 5 bases and J dropped 4; count of bases not matched to a gene: 11. The CDR3 is made up of 16 amino acids. The CDR3 protein is CASSETSGQDGYEQYF. The CDR3 DNA reads as TGTGCCAGCAGTGAGACTAGCGGGCAGGATGGTTACGAGCAGTACTTC.

The chain links TRBV20-1 to TRBJ2-1; TRBD2 matches at 8 bases. This CDR3 region has 13 residues. Germline loops: CDR1 DFQATT, CDR2 SNEGSKA (reference sequence). The CDR3: CRGDGGRMSEQFF. CDR3 nucleotide sequence: TGCAGGGGGGATGGCGGGAGGATGAGTGAGCAGTTCTTC.

This clonotype was counted only a few times. The rearrangement links TRBV12-3 or TRBV12-4 to TRBJ2-4; D remains ambiguous. Trimming shortened V by 3 bases and J by 2 bases, and 2 bases separated the two germline ends. CDR3 length: 12 amino acids. CDR3 bases: TGTGCCAGCAGTTTCACCAAAAACATTCAGTACTTC. Its protein product is CASSFTKNIQYF.

Comments on this clonotype: Relative to the germline gene, one junction end is altered; a read error may explain this. V and J are TRBV7-2 and TRBJ2-3; 7 bases fit TRBD2. Germline V gives CDR1 SGHTA, CDR2 FQGNSA. CDR3 size: 16 residues. The DNA for the CDR3 is TGTGCCTGCAGCTCCCCCGGCGGGGGATTTGTAGATACGCAGTATTTT. It specifies CACSSPGGGFVDTQYF.

This clonotype was detected a few times. The J gene is TRBJ2-6, the V gene TRBV7-3; D gene ambiguous. V was trimmed by 4 bases and J by 0 bases, leaving 16 bases between them. The CDR3 has 18 residues. Germline V gene lookup returns CDR1 SGHTA and CDR2 FQGTGA. The CDR3 loop is CASSSHIDFSSGANVLTF. The CDR3 nucleotides are TGTGCCAGCAGCTCCCACATTGACTTCTCCTCTGGGGCCAACGTCCTGACTTTC.

This chain connects TRBV29-1 to TRBJ1-1; no clear D gene. This CDR3 is built from 10 residues. Germline CDR1 reads SQVTM; CDR2 reads ANQGSEA. With 5 bases removed from V and 5 bases from J, the gap between germline ends came to 6 bases. In nucleotides, the CDR3 is TGCAGCGTTCAGTGGACTGAAGCTTTCTTT. Its translation: CSVQWTEAFF.

The rearrangement uses TRBV29-1 and TRBJ2-1; D unresolved. This CDR3 region has 12 residues. Germline-derived CDR1 and CDR2 are SQVTM and ANQGSEA. Trimming removed 6 bases from V and 7 bases from J, with 13 bases in between. The CDR3 bases are TGCAGCGTATACTCCGGGTGGAATGAGCAGTTCTTC. Its translation is CSVYSGWNEQFF.

This chain uses TRBV20-1 with TRBJ1-6; D ambiguous. CDR1 is DFQATT, CDR2 SNEGSKA, per germline (reference sequence). The CDR3 runs to 15 residues. Trimming cost V 2 bases and J 0 bases, with 8 bases left between them. The CDR3 region is CSARTMSSYNSPLHF. In DNA form, the CDR3 reads TGCAGTGCTAGAACAATGAGCTCCTATAATTCACCCCTCCACTTT.

In this sample, this clonotype turned up a few times. CDR3 residues: CASSWMNGNAFF. CDR3 nucleotide sequence: TGTGCCAGCAGCTGGATGAATGGGAACGCTTTCTTT. The chain links TRBV5-5 to TRBJ1-1; no clear D gene. From germline, CDR1 is SGHKS and CDR2 YYEKEE (reference sequence). This CDR3 region has 12 residues. Trimming pared 3 bases from V and 11 bases from J, leaving 14 bases between.

The chain couples TRBV27 to TRBJ2-3; D is possibly TRBD1 (6 bases). Germline V gene sequence: CDR1 MNHEY, CDR2 SMNVEV (reference sequence). V was clipped by 5 bases and J by 2 bases, with 14 bases between them. This CDR3 comprises 15 residues. In DNA, the CDR3 is TGTGCCAGCAGTCTCCGGGACATAGTCACAGATACGCAGTATTTT. Translated, it gives CASSLRDIVTDTQYF.

The chain employs TRBV5-1 and TRBJ2-1; 8 bases align to TRBD2. CDR3 length: 17 residues. The V gene's germline CDR1 is SGHRS and CDR2 YFSETQ. V was clipped by 3 bases and J by 12 bases; unmatched bases: 20. The CDR3 bases are TGCGCCAGCAGCTCAAACCTAGCGGGTCGGCCTGCGGGTGGGCAGTTCTTC. Translating it yields CASSSNLAGRPAGGQFF.

This clonotype has ten or more counts. This chain joins TRBV5-1 and TRBJ1-2, with 9 bases fitting TRBD1. In germline, CDR1 is SGHRS, CDR2 YFSETQ. Losses at the gene ends were 0 bases for V and 2 bases for J; bases not matched to a gene: 2. The CDR3 is 15 amino acids. CDR3 nucleotide sequence: TGCGCCAGCAGCTTGGCCGGGACAGGGAACTATGGCTACACCTTC. It translates to CASSLAGTGNYGYTF. The variable domain in full, with the rest retrieved from reference TRBV5-1 and TRBJ1-2, is KAGVTQTPRYLIKTRGQQVTLSCSPISGHRSVSWYQQTPGQGLQFLFEYFSETQRNKGNFPGRFSGRQFSNSRSEMNVSTLELGDSALYLCASSLAGTGNYGYTFGSGTRLTVV.

V is TRBV28 and J is TRBJ2-6; maybe TRBD2 (5 bases). Between the trimmed V and J ends, which lost 5 bases and 3 bases, there was a span of 23 bases. From germline, CDR1 is MDHEN and CDR2 SYDVKM. The CDR3 totals 19 residues. In nucleotides, the CDR3 is TGTGCCAGCAGTATTTCCTTCAGAACAGCCGGACTTGGGGCCAACGTCCTGACTTTC. Residues: CASSISFRTAGLGANVLTF.

About this clonotype: The junction and the germline gene differ at one end; a read error may be behind it. The chain employs TRBV28 and TRBJ1-2; 10 nucleotides line up with TRBD1. The CDR3 runs to 17 residues. Germline V gives CDR1 MDHEN, CDR2 SYDVKM. CDR3 DNA sequence: TGTGCCTGCAGTCCTAGACAGGGGGCTGATTTGGACTATGGCTACACCTTC. Translation: CACSPRQGADLDYGYTF.

This clonotype has just a few counts. The J gene is TRBJ2-7, the V gene TRBV6-2 or TRBV6-3, with TRBD2 matching over 7 bases. The CDR3 spans 17 residues. V was pared by 0 bases and J by 5 bases, with 13 bases of the junction left unmatched. Germline loops: CDR1 MNHEY, CDR2 SVGEGT. The CDR3 protein is CASSYSAVLLAMHEQYF. CDR3 DNA: TGTGCCAGCAGTTACTCGGCGGTGCTACTAGCGATGCACGAGCAGTACTTC.

To note about this clonotype: One junction end disagrees with the germline gene, perhaps due to a read error. The rearrangement joins TRBV29-1 to TRBJ2-3; D gene unclear. In germline, CDR1 is SQVTM, CDR2 ANQGSEA. This CDR3 contains 12 residues. The CDR3 bases are TGCGGCGTCCCCCAAGGAATAGGTACGCAGTATTTT. It translates to CGVPQGIGTQYF.

V gene TRBV19 combines with J gene TRBJ2-2, with 10 bases identical to TRBD2. With V trimmed by 8 bases and J by 0 bases, 12 bases remained unmatched. The CDR3 extends over 18 amino acids. From germline, CDR1 is LNHDA and CDR2 SQIVND (reference sequence). The CDR3 nucleotides are TGTGCCAGTCGCAGGAGGGGGACTAGCGATTCGAACACCGGGGAGCTGTTTTTT. It is translated as CASRRRGTSDSNTGELFF.